This entry lists 18 T cell receptor beta chains sequenced from one sample in a study of a mutant IDH1 vaccine in newly diagnosed glioma. Measured with immunoSEQ multiplex PCR; TCRdb has only the in-frame clones, and not every one. The repertoire holds tens of thousands of clones, 75% to 95% seen once, with about 2.4% in the top ten. For these receptors, no antigen is known. Time point of the sample: week 11, during vaccination. All doses held 300 ug of mutant IDH1 20-mer peptide, with topical imiquimod. The material was PBMCs, obtained from a glioma patient whose treatment included an IDH1 peptide vaccine. All receptors come from a man aged 50-60 years with glioma.

The rearrangement uses TRBV9 and TRBJ1-1; D call uncertain. Looked up from germline, CDR1 is SGDLS and CDR2 is YYNGEE. Trimming removed 2 bases from V and 5 bases from J, with 10 bases in between. The CDR3 runs 13 residues. CDR3 sequence (DNA): TGTGCCAGCAGCGTGGGGTCGGGAACTGAAGCTTTCTTT. Translating it yields CASSVGSGTEAFF.

The chain joins TRBV11-2 to TRBJ1-1; D is uncertain. This CDR3 is 11 amino acids long. CDR1 SGHAT and CDR2 FQNNGV come from the germline V gene. The V end was cut by 4 bases, the J end by 6 bases, with 6 bases between. This chain's CDR3 is CASSSSPEAFF. As DNA, the CDR3 is TGTGCCAGCAGCTCTTCCCCTGAAGCTTTCTTT.

CDR3 residues: CASSKGLSYEQYF. CDR3 in DNA: TGTGCCAGTAGTAAGGGACTCTCCTACGAGCAGTACTTC. The chain uses TRBV19 and TRBJ2-7; TRBD2 is a possible D gene (6 bases). This CDR3 has 13 amino acids. The germline V gene has CDR1 LNHDA and CDR2 SQIVND (reference sequence). Trimming took off 4 bases at V and 0 bases at J, with 7 bases between the two ends.

This clone was detected a few times. This chain uses TRBV9 with TRBJ1-4, with a possible D match to TRBD1 (6 bases). There are 17 residues in the CDR3. V was cut by 0 bases and J by 6 bases, with 18 bases left in between. CDR1 is SGDLS, CDR2 YYNGEE, per germline. In DNA, the CDR3 is TGTGCCAGCAGCGTAGGTCTAGGGACAAAACAGGATGAAAAACTGTTTTTT. It is translated as CASSVGLGTKQDEKLFF.

The rearrangement joins TRBV5-1 to TRBJ1-1, with a weak D call TRBD1 (6 bases). The V end lost 4 bases, the J end lost 0 bases, and 16 bases lay between the germline ends. CDR3 length: 16 amino acids. Germline-derived CDR1 and CDR2 are SGHRS and YFSETQ. DNA of the CDR3: TGCGCCAGCAGCAGAGGGGGGCGGGAGCTGAACACTGAAGCTTTCTTT. Encoded protein: CASSRGGRELNTEAFF. The whole variable domain, remainder taken from reference TRBV5-1 and TRBJ1-1, is KAGVTQTPRYLIKTRGQQVTLSCSPISGHRSVSWYQQTPGQGLQFLFEYFSETQRNKGNFPGRFSGRQFSNSRSEMNVSTLELGDSALYLCASSRGGRELNTEAFFGQGTRLTVV.

The CDR3 bases are TGTGCCAGTTGGACAGACGGCACCATATATTTT. Amino acids: CASWTDGTIYF. The chain links TRBV19 to TRBJ1-3; a possible D gene is TRBD1 (6 bases). The CDR3 runs 11 residues. Trimming pared 8 bases from V and 9 bases from J, leaving 11 bases between. The germline V gene encodes CDR1 LNHDA and CDR2 SQIVND (reference sequence).

V usage is TRBV7-9 and J usage is TRBJ2-1; 8 bases align to TRBD2. CDR3 length equals 16 residues. The ends lost 1 base at V and 9 bases at J; junction bases unmatched: 11. Germline-derived CDR1 and CDR2 are SEHNR and FQNEAQ (reference sequence). CDR3 nucleotide sequence: TGTGCCAGCAGCTTAGTGGCTAGCGGGTGGTCGGGTGAGCAGTTCTTC. It translates to CASSLVASGWSGEQFF.

This clone was observed once. The chain links TRBV9 to TRBJ2-2; 14 nucleotides match TRBD2. Germline V gene lookup returns CDR1 SGDLS and CDR2 YYNGEE. V was pared by 4 bases and J by 3 bases, with 8 bases of the junction left unmatched. This CDR3 is built from 18 residues. CDR3 nucleotides: TGTGCCAGCAGCTATAGGACTAGCGGGGGGCCAGACACCGGGGAGCTGTTTTTT. As protein: CASSYRTSGGPDTGELFF.

This clone was detected a few times. This chain links TRBV4-1 with TRBJ2-7; 8 bases map to TRBD1. V trimming: 4 bases; J trimming: 2 bases; junction bases outside the gene matches: 7. The V gene's germline CDR1 is MGHRA and CDR2 YSYEKL. CDR3 length: 15 residues. The CDR3 sequence: CASSPVATGAYEQYF. The DNA of the CDR3 is TGCGCCAGCAGCCCCGTTGCGACAGGGGCCTACGAGCAGTACTTC.

The CDR3 loop reads CASSLEAGGASGYTF. CDR3 DNA: TGTGCCAGCAGCTTAGAGGCAGGGGGCGCGAGTGGCTACACCTTC. The chain carries TRBV7-9 and TRBJ1-2; 8 positions agree with TRBD1. From germline, CDR1 is SEHNR and CDR2 FQNEAQ (reference sequence). This CDR3 comprises 15 residues. Trimming took 1 base from V and 7 from J; bases not matched to a gene: 8.

The chain couples TRBV18 to TRBJ2-7; the D gene is possibly TRBD1 (5 bases). CDR1 KGHSH and CDR2 LQKENI come from the germline V gene. Trimming pared 1 base from V and 0 bases from J, leaving 10 bases between. There are 15 residues in the CDR3. The CDR3 DNA sequence: TGTGCCAGCTCACCACGGCAGGGCGGCTCCTACGAGCAGTACTTC. The encoded protein is CASSPRQGGSYEQYF.

The chain recombines TRBV23-1 with TRBJ1-5; D possibly corresponds to TRBD1 (5 bases). TRBV23-1 is given ORF status, its function remaining uncertain. Trimming took off 4 bases at V and 0 bases at J, with 10 bases between the two ends. CDR3 length: 15 residues. In DNA form, the CDR3 reads TGCGCCAGCAGTCGGGGACCTTCTAGCAATCAGCCCCAGCATTTT. It encodes CASSRGPSSNQPQHF.

The chain recombines TRBV9 with TRBJ2-5; perhaps TRBD1 as D (6 bases). The V end was cut by 4 bases, the J end by 3 bases, with 10 bases between. The CDR3 has 13 residues. Germline V gene lookup returns CDR1 SGDLS and CDR2 YYNGEE. CDR3 nucleotides: TGTGCCAGCAGCAGACAGGTAAAAGAGACCCAGTACTTC. Encoded protein: CASSRQVKETQYF.

V gene TRBV7-2 combines with J gene TRBJ2-3; 14 bases align to TRBD2. The CDR3 spans 17 residues. In germline, CDR1 is SGHTA, CDR2 FQGNSA. Trimming cost V 3 bases and J 4 bases; bases outside gene matches: 6. For the CDR3, the DNA is TGTGCCAGCAGCTTCAGGACTAGCGGGGGGAGGGCAGATACGCAGTATTTT. Protein sequence: CASSFRTSGGRADTQYF.

By proportion, this clone is medium-sized. The V call is TRBV6-1, the J call TRBJ1-1; weak D call: TRBD1 (5 bases). There are 13 residues in the CDR3. CDR1 and CDR2 (germline): MNHNS, SASEGT. V dropped 6 bases and J dropped 0 bases, with 8 bases sitting between them. The CDR3 protein is CASSRVLNTEAFF. In nucleotides, the CDR3 is TGTGCCAGCAGCAGGGTTTTGAACACTGAAGCTTTCTTT.

The J gene is TRBJ1-1, the V gene TRBV6-5; the match to TRBD1 covers 7 bases. The CDR3 extends over 15 amino acids. Germline V gives CDR1 MNHEY, CDR2 SVGAGI. Trimming at V came to 6 bases and at J to 6 bases, leaving 13 bases not matched to a gene. The CDR3 bases are TGTGCCAGCAGGATGACAGGGTCCGGGACCGCTGAAGCTTTCTTT. It is translated as CASRMTGSGTAEAFF.

This chain links TRBV5-1 with TRBJ1-6; TRBD1 might be the D (5 bases). The CDR3 loop spans 14 amino acids. V was clipped by 0 bases and J by 10 bases, with 11 bases between them. Germline-derived CDR1 and CDR2 are SGHRS and YFSETQ. The CDR3 region has the DNA TGCGCCAGCAGCTTGGAACGGGGGAACTCACCCCTCCACTTT. It codes for CASSLERGNSPLHF.

V and J are TRBV27 and TRBJ2-7, with a tentative D call TRBD1 (5 bases). The CDR3 covers 13 residues. V lost 6 bases to trimming and J lost 5 bases, with 14 bases between them. The germline V gene has CDR1 MNHEY and CDR2 SMNVEV (reference sequence). The CDR3 sequence is CASSFTQGNEQYF. Here the CDR3 DNA reads TGTGCCAGCAGCTTCACTCAGGGAAACGAGCAGTACTTC.